These 5 T cell receptor beta chains were all obtained from the same sample, sequenced in a study of T cell clonality in common variable immunodeficiency. TCRdb keeps only in-frame clones here, not all; method: immunoSEQ multiplex PCR. The sample presents 40,000 to 55,000 clones, none singletons. Sequenced: peripheral blood mononuclear cells. Receptors were obtained from a person aged 18-70 years in good health.

This clone occurred many times. The read is 3 residues too short to cover the CDR3 end, so that end is filled in from the germline J gene. The chain couples TRBV7-9 to TRBJ2-1; D ambiguous. V lost 5 bases and J 9 bases, leaving 11 bases between the germline ends. Germline V gives CDR1 SEHNR, CDR2 FQNEAQ (reference sequence). CDR3 length equals 12 residues. CDR3 sequence reads: CASSPPSFEQFF. The sequenced CDR3 bases are TGTGCCAGCAGCCCCCCCTCGTTTGAG. The full variable domain, completed using reference TRBV7-9 and TRBJ2-1, is DTGVSQNPRHKITKRGQNVTFRCDPISEHNRLYWYRQTLGQGPEFLTYFQNEAQLEKSRLLSDRFSAERPKGSFSTLEIQRTEQGDSAMYLCASSPPSFEQFFGPGTRLTVL.

This clone was recorded at least ten times. The observed sequence ends 3 residues before the CDR3 terminus, with the missing tail filled in from the germline J gene. The chain couples TRBV6-1 to TRBJ2-7; perhaps TRBD2 as D (5 bases). The germline V gene encodes CDR1 MNHNS and CDR2 SASEGT. This CDR3 has 12 amino acids. V was shortened by 3 bases and J by 4 bases, with 7 bases between the two germline ends. The CDR3 region is CASSEVAYEQYF. The DNA read from the CDR3 is TGTGCCAGCAGTGAGGTAGCGTACGAG.

This clone was observed many times. Read sequence stops 3 residues before the CDR3 end, and the germline J gene provides the missing end. The V call is TRBV2, the J call TRBJ2-3; D might be TRBD1 (6 bases). V lost 7 bases and J lost 4, with 15 bases in between. The CDR3 runs to 14 residues. Germline CDR1 reads SNHLY; CDR2 reads FYNNEI. CDR3 loop: CASMNRVGSDTQYF. The CDR3 DNA, read in part, is TGTGCCAGCATGAACAGGGTCGGGTCAGATACG.

This clone was recorded many times. The CDR3 end lies 3 residues beyond the end of the read and is filled in from the germline J gene. The chain combines TRBV30 with TRBJ2-1; tentative D call: TRBD2 (7 bases). With 1 base removed from V and 9 bases from J, the gap between germline ends came to 10 bases. Germline lookup yields CDR1 GTSNPN and CDR2 SVGIG (reference sequence). This CDR3 has 12 amino acids. The part of the CDR3 DNA that was read is TGTGCCTGGAGTGCGGGGGGCAGTGAG. It is translated as CAWSAGGSE. The entire CDR3 is CAWSAGGSEQFF.

Concerning this clone: Read sequence stops 3 residues before the CDR3 end, and the germline J gene provides the missing end. This chain connects TRBV5-1 to TRBJ1-2, with D possibly matching TRBD1 (5 bases). Per germline, CDR1 SGHRS and CDR2 YFSETQ. The CDR3 extends over 17 amino acids. CDR3 amino acids: CASSLSPLAGGYNDYTF. The covered CDR3 bases are TGCGCCAGCAGCTTGAGCCCCCTAGCGGGGGGTTACAATGAC.